A single sample is the source of the 18 T cell receptor beta chains below, sequenced in a study of CD4 T cells in relation to SARS-CoV-2 and coronaviruses. Sequenced by immunoSEQ multiplex PCR; TCRdb stores in-frame clones only, minus some. The table lists some 22,000 clones, roughly 62% of them singletons. The unexposed donors gave CD4+ T cells in about 2011-2019, prior to COVID-19. Isolation of CD4+ T cells took place after around eleven days in culture. Their cognate antigens are unknown. Material for sequencing was CD4+ T cells from PBMCs, cultured in vitro. These receptors were obtained from a human donor in good health.

V and J are TRBV6-5 and TRBJ1-1, with 7 bases identical to TRBD1. This CDR3 region has 15 residues. CDR1 and CDR2 (germline): MNHEY, SVGAGI. V trimming: 7 bases; J trimming: 2 bases; junction bases outside the gene matches: 10. The CDR3, as DNA: TGTGCCAGCAAGCCACGACAGGGATCCAACACTGAAGCTTTCTTT. The encoded protein is CASKPRQGSNTEAFF.

A few counts support this clone. V and J are TRBV6-5 and TRBJ1-2, with 7 bases lining up with TRBD1. Per germline, CDR1 MNHEY and CDR2 SVGAGI. J lost 4 bases, V lost 2 bases, and 7 bases had no gene match. CDR3 length equals 15 residues. CDR3 in DNA: TGTGCCAGCAGTTACACAGGGGATGTCGGCTATGGCTACACCTTC. Translating gives CASSYTGDVGYGYTF.

In this sample, this clone turned up once. CDR3 coding DNA: TGTGCCAGCAGCTTAACGGGACTAGCGGGTACCGGGGAGCTGTTTTTT. Amino acids: CASSLTGLAGTGELFF. The genes are TRBV7-3 and TRBJ2-2, with 12 bases aligning to TRBD2. The germline V gene has CDR1 SGHTA and CDR2 FQGTGA. With 0 bases clipped from V and 5 bases from J, the junction kept 1 base outside the gene matches. This CDR3 contains 16 residues.

This clone showed up just once. The V and J genes are TRBV12-5 and TRBJ1-1; TRBD1 matches 8 bases. CDR1 is LGHNT and CDR2 is FRNRAP in the germline V gene. CDR3 size: 12 residues. The trim removed 3 bases at V and 8 bases at J, leaving 2 bases unmatched. The CDR3 nucleotides read TGTGCTAGTGGTTTTGACAGGGGAGAAGCTTTCTTT. The encoded protein is CASGFDRGEAFF.

Concerning this clone itself: A read error may account for a junction end that differs from germline. The chain carries TRBV12-3 or TRBV12-4 and TRBJ2-7, with 12 bases lining up with TRBD1. This CDR3 has 12 amino acids. The CDR3 is CASTGQGATMAF. CDR3 DNA: TGTGCCAGCACGGGACAGGGGGCCACTATGGCCTTC.

The CDR3 DNA is TGTGCCAGCAGTGAAGAGGGGGGGTCCTACGAGCAGTACTTC. Encoded protein: CASSEEGGSYEQYF. The chain has TRBV6-1 and TRBJ2-7; tentatively, D is TRBD2 (7 bases). Germline CDR1 is MNHNS and CDR2 is SASEGT. This CDR3 is built from 14 residues. Trimming removed 1 base at V and 1 base at J, with 8 bases between.

This clone was seen more than once but under ten times. The rearrangement uses TRBV7-2 and TRBJ1-2; 10 bases are a match to TRBD1. J gave up 7 bases and V 5 bases, and 10 bases lay outside the gene matches. The germline V gene has CDR1 SGHTA and CDR2 FQGNSA. CDR3 length: 15 amino acids. The DNA of the CDR3 is TGTGCCAGCAGCCCGAACGGACAGGGGGTAGGTGGCTACACCTTC. It codes for CASSPNGQGVGGYTF.

The gene calls are TRBV12-5 and TRBJ2-7; D gene uncertain. Germline CDR1 is LGHNT and CDR2 is FRNRAP. Trimming stripped 9 bases from V and 1 base from J, with 13 bases between. The length of the CDR3 is 13 residues. CDR3 sequence reads: CASCVGFSYEQYF. Written as DNA, the CDR3 is TGTGCTAGCTGCGTGGGTTTTTCCTACGAGCAGTACTTC.

The rearrangement joins TRBV10-3 to TRBJ2-3; 8 bases map to TRBD2. This CDR3 comprises 18 residues. The V and J ends lost 5 bases and 3 bases, in that order; junction bases with no gene match: 16. Germline values: CDR1 ENHRY, CDR2 SYGVKD. Written as DNA, the CDR3 is TGTGCCATCAGTAAAACTAGCGGAACTAGCGCTGGGACAGATACGCAGTATTTT. Translated: CAISKTSGTSAGTDTQYF.

The chain has TRBV5-1 and TRBJ1-1; 9 positions agree with TRBD1. The CDR3 has 15 amino acids. Germline V gives CDR1 SGHRS, CDR2 YFSETQ. The J segment lost 5 bases and the V segment lost 4 bases, leaving 9 bases of the junction unmatched. CDR3 DNA: TGCGCCAGCAGCGCGAGGACAGGGGATGAGACTGAAGCTTTCTTT. It is translated as CASSARTGDETEAFF.

The rearrangement joins TRBV12-3 or TRBV12-4 to TRBJ2-3, with D uncertain. The V end was cut by 8 bases, the J end by 6 bases, with 9 bases between. The CDR3 runs to 11 residues. The CDR3 sequence: CASSLKDTQYF. CDR3 bases: TGTGCCAGCTCGCTTAAGGATACGCAGTATTTT.

This chain joins TRBV6-5 and TRBJ1-3, with no clear D. The CDR3 loop spans 16 amino acids. Germline V CDR1 and CDR2: MNHEY, SVGAGI. Trimming left V 0 bases short and J 6 bases short, with 15 bases between. The CDR3 DNA reads TGTGCCAGCAGTTACTCCCTGAGGACGTTGGAAAACACCATATATTTT. As protein: CASSYSLRTLENTIYF.

CDR3: CASSLGEGLAKNIQYF. The CDR3 nucleotides are TGCGCCAGCAGCTTGGGGGAGGGGCTAGCCAAAAACATTCAGTACTTC. V usage is TRBV5-1 and J usage is TRBJ2-4, with 7 bases matching TRBD2. The junction had 3 bases not matched to a gene; V was cut back by 0 bases and J by 0 bases. The germline V gene encodes CDR1 SGHRS and CDR2 YFSETQ. This CDR3 region has 16 residues.

The gene calls are TRBV19 and TRBJ2-3, with TRBD1 matching 11 bases. Germline-derived CDR1 and CDR2 are LNHDA and SQIVND (reference sequence). Losses at the gene ends were 8 bases for V and 5 bases for J; bases not matched to a gene: 6. This CDR3 is built from 14 residues. The CDR3 DNA follows: TGTGCCAGTGGCCCGGGACAGGGGGTAGATACGCAGTATTTT. Its protein is CASGPGQGVDTQYF. Drawing the rest from reference TRBV19 and TRBJ2-3, the complete variable domain is DGGITQSPKYLFRKEGQNVTLSCEQNLNHDAMYWYRQDPGQGLRLIYYSQIVNDFQKGDIAEGYSVSREKKESFPLTVTSAQKNPTAFYLCASGPGQGVDTQYFGPGTRLTVL.

This rearrangement joins TRBV11-2 to TRBJ1-6; D is ambiguous. Deletions cut 5 bases from V and 7 bases from J, with 18 bases between. The germline V gene has CDR1 SGHAT and CDR2 FQNNGV. The CDR3 has 16 residues. CDR3 nucleotide sequence: TGTGCCAGCAGCCCTAATACATGGGTGGAGAATTCACCCCTCCACTTT. Translating gives CASSPNTWVENSPLHF. Using reference TRBV11-2 and TRBJ1-6 for the parts outside the CDR3, the full variable domain is EAGVAQSPRYKIIEKRQSVAFWCNPISGHATLYWYQQILGQGPKLLIQFQNNGVVDDSQLPKDRFSAERLKGVDSTLKIQPAKLEDSAVYLCASSPNTWVENSPLHFGNGTRLTVT.

The chain uses TRBV3-1 (or the pseudogene TRBV3-2) and TRBJ2-5; the D is unclear. Trimming shortened V by 0 bases and J by 9 bases, and 8 bases separated the two germline ends. The CDR3 is 12 residues long. In germline, CDR1 is LGHDT, CDR2 YNNKEL (reference sequence). CDR3 region: CASSQDPSAQYF. The CDR3 DNA reads TGTGCCAGCAGCCAAGATCCTTCGGCCCAGTACTTC.

This chain joins TRBV7-2 and TRBJ2-3, with D tentatively TRBD1 (5 bases). Trimming pared 3 bases from V and 6 bases from J, leaving 13 bases between. This CDR3 spans 14 amino acids. Germline assignment: CDR1 SGHTA and CDR2 FQGNSA. CDR3 in DNA: TGTGCCAGCAGCTTTCAGGGCCTTACGGATACGCAGTATTTT. This gives the protein CASSFQGLTDTQYF.

The chain uses TRBV11-3 and TRBJ2-1; perhaps D is TRBD1 or TRBD2 (7 bases each). Trimming took 1 base from V and 6 from J, leaving 16 bases between them. Germline CDR1 and CDR2: SGHNT and YENEEA. The CDR3 extends over 16 amino acids. Written as DNA, the CDR3 is TGTGCCAGCAGCTTAGGGGGGGGCAGGGGGTTCAATGAGCAGTTCTTC. Amino acids: CASSLGGGRGFNEQFF.